A selection of T cell receptor beta chains follows, all from one sample in a study of shared clonotypes between healthy human individuals. Clones were read by immunoSEQ multiplex PCR, and TCRdb kept only the in-frame ones, dropping some. Seen here are approximately 320,000 clones, over 75% observed once, and the top ten hold about 16%. Material: memory CD8+ T cells sorted from blood. Source of these receptors: a young man in good health. Both conserved end residues are part of each CDR3. A D gene is named only where the DNA matches it firmly. The size field is filled for only some rows; it gives once, few, many or a size class.

TRBJ1-1 | TRBV30 | TRBD1 | . | CAWSVSMIGGQGGFFTEAFF | TGTGCCTGGAGTGTATCGATGATAGGGGGACAGGGAGGTTTTTTCACTGAAGCTTTCTTT
TRBJ2-1 | TRBV7-9 | . | . | CASSSSASSYNEQFF | TGTGCCAGCAGCTCGTCAGCTAGCTCCTACAATGAGCAGTTCTTC
TRBJ2-1 | TRBV14 | . | . | CASSPTRGSYNEQFF | TGTGCCAGCAGTCCGACGCGAGGGTCCTACAATGAGCAGTTCTTC
TRBJ2-3 | TRBV29-1 | . | . | CSVSTGWRTDTQYF | TGCAGCGTTAGCACAGGGTGGCGCACAGATACGCAGTATTTT
TRBJ2-3 | TRBV2 | . | large | CASSEFQRLDTQYF | TGTGCCAGCAGCGAATTTCAGCGGCTAGATACGCAGTATTTT
TRBJ2-7 | TRBV4-2 | TRBD1 | . | CASSSLPGQGLGTGSYEQYF | TGTGCCAGCAGCTCTCTGCCGGGACAGGGACTTGGGACGGGCTCCTACGAGCAGTACTTC
TRBJ2-7 | TRBV5-4 | TRBD1 | . | CASGTGPPYEQYF | TGTGCCAGTGGGACAGGACCCCCCTACGAGCAGTACTTC
TRBJ2-2 | TRBV10-3 | . | . | CAISVGGDAGELFF | TGTGCCATCAGTGTCGGAGGCGACGCCGGGGAGCTGTTTTTT
TRBJ2-2 | TRBV29-1 | . | . | CSVSYTGELFF | TGCAGTGTTTCTTACACCGGGGAGCTGTTTTTT
TRBJ2-1 | TRBV5-6 | TRBD2 | . | CARSPGLSFNEQFF | TGTGCCAGATCACCGGGACTAAGCTTCAATGAGCAGTTCTTC
TRBJ2-1 | TRBV5-1 | . | . | CASSLEAGILDEQFF | TGCGCCAGCAGCTTGGAGGCGGGAATTTTAGATGAGCAGTTCTTC